This T cell receptor beta chain was sequenced for a study of blood T cell repertoires in COVID-19. About the research overall: Some COVID-19 samples were acute and others convalescent; all came from the United States, Italy and Spain. Sample material is recorded as cDNA or gDNA derived from T cells, B-cell-depleted T cells, or PBMCs.

Methods used by the authors: Using reference gene primer amplification, nucleated cell counts were estimated. TCRdb's copy holds only in-frame clones and misses some; the assay was immunoSEQ multiplex PCR. The V and J calls and clone size were taken over from that table, and D and trimming were inferred from the DNA. Among approximately 240,000 clones listed, roughly 84% were seen once. Input material: peripheral blood. The TCR originated in a woman aged 55-75 years who had recovered from COVID-19.

The CDR3 here is CASSLRGDGYTF. CDR3 nucleotide sequence: TGTGCCAGCTCACTTCGGGGGGACGGCTACACCTTC. This rearrangement joins TRBV18 to TRBJ1-2; D possibly corresponds to TRBD1 (5 bases). V was clipped by 4 bases and J by 8 bases, with 11 bases between them. The CDR3 runs to 12 residues. Germline V gene lookup returns CDR1 KGHSH and CDR2 LQKENI.